These 6 T cell receptor beta chains originate from one sample sequenced in a study of T cell clones after liver transplantation. Produced via immunoSEQ multiplex PCR; TCRdb's table is partial and in-frame only. The sample consists of about 99,000 clones, 75% to 85% of them appearing once. The source was CD4+ T cells from blood, collected before liver transplant. The receptors come from a human donor who received a liver transplant.

The chain employs TRBV27 and TRBJ2-7; 11 bases map to TRBD2. Germline V CDR1 and CDR2: MNHEY, SMNVEV (reference sequence). V gave up 7 bases and J gave up 4 bases; unmatched junction bases: 12. The CDR3 has 16 amino acids. CDR3 nucleotides: TGTGCCAGCATAGGACTAGCGGGCGGAACTAGTTACGAGCAGTACTTC. This sequence encodes CASIGLAGGTSYEQYF.

On this clone itself: Other nucleotide sequences from this sample produce the same CDR3. V is TRBV6-5 and J is TRBJ1-4, with 7 bases matching TRBD1. Per germline, CDR1 MNHEY and CDR2 SVGAGI. The V and J ends lost 2 bases and 3 bases, in that order; junction bases with no gene match: 3. This CDR3 spans 15 amino acids. CDR3 nucleotides: TGTGCCAGCAGTTACACGACAGGGCCTAATGAAAAACTGTTTTTT. It specifies CASSYTTGPNEKLFF.

V gene TRBV15 combines with J gene TRBJ2-3, with 10 nucleotides matching TRBD2. The germline V gene has CDR1 LNHNV and CDR2 YYDKDF (reference sequence). This CDR3 is built from 17 residues. The ends lost 0 bases at V and 2 bases at J; junction bases unmatched: 5. CDR3 loop: CATSRDLAGAITDTQYF. CDR3 DNA sequence: TGTGCCACCAGCAGAGATCTAGCGGGGGCCATCACAGATACGCAGTATTTT.

This sequence joins TRBV14 and TRBJ1-1; weak D call: TRBD1 (5 bases). Germline V gene sequence: CDR1 SGHDN, CDR2 FVKESK. The V gene lost 7 bases and the J gene lost 5 bases, with 20 bases spanning the gap. The CDR3 has 15 amino acids. CDR3 sequence (DNA): TGTGCCAGCACGGACCTAAGGGGTCGAGGAACTGAAGCTTTCTTT. Its translation is CASTDLRGRGTEAFF.

The chain couples TRBV6-5 to TRBJ2-5, with D perhaps matching TRBD2 (6 bases). This CDR3 region has 14 residues. Trimming pared 8 bases from V and 3 bases from J, leaving 16 bases between. Germline CDR1 is MNHEY and CDR2 is SVGAGI. CDR3 amino acids: CASVPAGTEETQYF. The DNA for the CDR3 is TGTGCCAGCGTCCCGGCGGGGACTGAAGAGACCCAGTACTTC.

V usage is TRBV19 and J usage is TRBJ2-1, with TRBD1 identical over 9 bases. Germline V gene sequence: CDR1 LNHDA, CDR2 SQIVND (reference sequence). After removal of 3 bases from V and 6 bases from J, the junction contained 3 bases not matched to a gene. The CDR3 runs 14 residues. This CDR3 is CASSIQTGGNEQFF. For the CDR3, the DNA is TGTGCCAGTAGTATCCAGACAGGGGGCAATGAGCAGTTCTTC. Full variable domain (outside the CDR3, taken from reference TRBV19 and TRBJ2-1): DGGITQSPKYLFRKEGQNVTLSCEQNLNHDAMYWYRQDPGQGLRLIYYSQIVNDFQKGDIAEGYSVSREKKESFPLTVTSAQKNPTAFYLCASSIQTGGNEQFFGPGTRLTVL.